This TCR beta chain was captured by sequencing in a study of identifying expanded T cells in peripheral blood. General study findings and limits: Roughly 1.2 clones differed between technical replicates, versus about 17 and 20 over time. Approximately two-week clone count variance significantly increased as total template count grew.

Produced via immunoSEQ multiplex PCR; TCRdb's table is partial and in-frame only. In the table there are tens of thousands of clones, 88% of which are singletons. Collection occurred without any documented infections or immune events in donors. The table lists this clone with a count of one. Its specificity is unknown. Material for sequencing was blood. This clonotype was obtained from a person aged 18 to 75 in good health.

Here the CDR3 DNA reads TGTGCCTGGAGCGGGCGGGACAGGGACACCGGGGAGCTGTTTTTT. It encodes CAWSGRDRDTGELFF. The chain joins TRBV30 to TRBJ2-2; 9 nucleotides agree with TRBD1. Germline trimming cut 3 bases from V and 3 bases from J; bases unmatched to any gene: 5. Germline-derived CDR1 and CDR2 are GTSNPN and SVGIG (reference sequence). This CDR3 has 15 amino acids.